Listed here is a single TCR beta chain. The source of the sample is a study of graft-versus-host responses after intestinal transplantation. The V and J ends lost 2 bases and 0 bases, in that order; junction bases with no gene match: 8. Germline CDR1 is LGHNA and CDR2 is YNFKEQ. CDR3 length: 18 residues. Co-plated with 200,000 CFSE-labeled responder cells were 200,000 irradiated, violet-dye-labeled stimulator cells. Researchers sorted proliferating CFSE-low CD3+CD4+ and CD3+CD8+ responders once the reaction had finished. Repertoires were generated with immunoSEQ multiplex PCR, while TCRdb's copy carries only in-frame clones and drops some. Here the sample spans tens of thousands of clones, around 38% being singletons.

The V gene is TRBV4-2, the J gene TRBJ2-7; 12 bases agree with TRBD2. Specimen: alloreactive CD8+ T cells from a mixed lymphocyte reaction culture, collected before intestinal transplant. The subset was: CFSE-low proliferating T cells sorted from roughly six-day pre-transplant mixed lymphocyte reaction (GvH or HvG direction). The TCR was taken from a human patient who received an intestinal transplant. CDR3 amino acids: CASSQIGLAGRPSYEQYF. CDR3 bases: TGTGCCAGCAGCCAAATTGGACTAGCGGGAAGGCCCTCCTACGAGCAGTACTTC.